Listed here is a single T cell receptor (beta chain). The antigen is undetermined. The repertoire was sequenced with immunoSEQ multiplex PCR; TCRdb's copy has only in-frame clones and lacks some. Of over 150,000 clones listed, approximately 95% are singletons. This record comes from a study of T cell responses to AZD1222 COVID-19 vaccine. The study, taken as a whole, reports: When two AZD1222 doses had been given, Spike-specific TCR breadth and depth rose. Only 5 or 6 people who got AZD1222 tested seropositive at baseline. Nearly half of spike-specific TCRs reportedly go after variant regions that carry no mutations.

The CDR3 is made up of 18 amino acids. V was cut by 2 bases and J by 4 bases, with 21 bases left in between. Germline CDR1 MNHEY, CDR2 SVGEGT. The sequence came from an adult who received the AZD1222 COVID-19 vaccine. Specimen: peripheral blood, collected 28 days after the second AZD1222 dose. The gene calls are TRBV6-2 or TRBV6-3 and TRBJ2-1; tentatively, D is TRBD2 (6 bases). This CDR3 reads CASSYRVVERATYNEQFF. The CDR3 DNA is TGTGCCAGCAGTTACCGGGTAGTTGAGCGGGCCACTTACAATGAGCAGTTCTTC.